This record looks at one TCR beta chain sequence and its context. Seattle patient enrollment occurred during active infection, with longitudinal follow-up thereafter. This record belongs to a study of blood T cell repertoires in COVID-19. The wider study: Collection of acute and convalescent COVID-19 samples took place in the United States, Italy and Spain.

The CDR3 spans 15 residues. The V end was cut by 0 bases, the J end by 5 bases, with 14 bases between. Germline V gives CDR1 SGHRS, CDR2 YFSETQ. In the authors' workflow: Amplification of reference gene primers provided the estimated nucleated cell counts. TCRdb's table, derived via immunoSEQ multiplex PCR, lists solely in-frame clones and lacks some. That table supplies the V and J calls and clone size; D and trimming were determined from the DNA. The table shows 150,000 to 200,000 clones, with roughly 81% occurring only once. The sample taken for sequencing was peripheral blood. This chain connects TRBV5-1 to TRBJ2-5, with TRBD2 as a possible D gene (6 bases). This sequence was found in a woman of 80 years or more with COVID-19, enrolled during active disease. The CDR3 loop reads CASSLVGGARETQYF. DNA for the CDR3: TGCGCCAGCAGCTTGGTTGGAGGGGCCAGGGAGACCCAGTACTTC.